This T cell receptor beta chain was observed in a study of regulatory T cells in long-lasting Graves disease. Construction of TCR beta libraries relied on iRepertoire HTBI primers and on Arm-PCR targeting CDR3 regions. TCRdb itself ran the multiplex PCR reads through MiXCR, one entry per CDR3 protein. Of a few hundred thousand distinct CDR3 sequences in the sample, about 11% were seen once. This clonotype was seen at least ten times. Stated time point: newly diagnosed GD, antithyroid drugs for less than 3 months. Scientists built the TCR library using RNA that was extracted from PBMCs. Clinicians diagnosed Graves' disease using American Thyroid Association guidelines. Germline V gene lookup returns CDR1 LNHNV and CDR2 YYDKDF (reference sequence). V was trimmed by 1 base and J by 8 bases, leaving 15 bases between them. The CDR3 sequence is 15 residues long. The data were also submitted as part of a second study, on T cells in Graves' hyperthyroidism and ophthalmopathy. That paper notes: For Graves' hyperthyroidism to be stable, ophthalmopathy could not progress within 18 months. Most clonotypes that expanded in the thyroid above 0.001 also showed up in blood. By a 13 V-J model, ophthalmopathy was set apart from stable hyperthyroidism.

Source: peripheral blood mononuclear cells (PBMCs), taken at new diagnosis, from a patient treated with antithyroid drugs. This sequence originates from a woman younger than 35 with Graves disease. The V and J genes are TRBV15 and TRBJ2-1; D is perhaps TRBD1 or TRBD2 (5 bases each). The CDR3: CATSRGRVLGHEQFF. The CDR3 DNA is TGTGCCACCAGCAGAGGTAGGGTTCTGGGACATGAGCAGTTCTTC.